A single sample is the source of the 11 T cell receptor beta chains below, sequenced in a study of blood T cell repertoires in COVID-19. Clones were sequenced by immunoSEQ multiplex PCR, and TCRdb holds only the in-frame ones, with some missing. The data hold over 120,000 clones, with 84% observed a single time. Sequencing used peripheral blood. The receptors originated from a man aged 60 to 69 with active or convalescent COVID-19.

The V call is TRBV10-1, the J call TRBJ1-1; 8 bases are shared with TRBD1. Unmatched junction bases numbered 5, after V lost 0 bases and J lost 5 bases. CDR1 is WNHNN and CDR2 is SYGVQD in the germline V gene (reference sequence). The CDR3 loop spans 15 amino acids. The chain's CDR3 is CASSESQGAGTEAFF. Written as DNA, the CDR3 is TGCGCCAGCAGTGAGTCTCAGGGGGCTGGGACTGAAGCTTTCTTT.

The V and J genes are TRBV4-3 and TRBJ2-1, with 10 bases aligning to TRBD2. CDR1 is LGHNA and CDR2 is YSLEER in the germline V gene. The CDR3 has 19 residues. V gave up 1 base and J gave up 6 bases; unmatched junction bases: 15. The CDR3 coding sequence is TGCGCCAGCAGCCAAGGGGCTGGGGTAGTAGCGGGAGGAGGCAATGAGCAGTTCTTC. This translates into CASSQGAGVVAGGGNEQFF.

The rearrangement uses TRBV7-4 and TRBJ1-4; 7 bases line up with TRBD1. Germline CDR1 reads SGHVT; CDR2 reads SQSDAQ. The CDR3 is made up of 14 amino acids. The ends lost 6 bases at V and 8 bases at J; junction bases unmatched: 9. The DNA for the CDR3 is TGTGCCAGCAGGGGACAGCACGTGAGCGAAAAACTGTTTTTT. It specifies CASRGQHVSEKLFF.

For the CDR3, the DNA is TGTGCTAGTGGCTCTACTCTACCTAGAGTAGAGACCCAGTACTTC. Protein sequence: CASGSTLPRVETQYF. This sequence joins TRBV12-5 and TRBJ2-5; D is unclear. V was clipped by 6 bases and J by 4 bases, with 18 bases between them. CDR1 is LGHNT, CDR2 FRNRAP, per germline. The length of the CDR3 is 15 residues. The variable domain in full, completed from reference TRBV12-5 and TRBJ2-5, reads DARVTQTPRHKVTEMGQEVTMRCQPILGHNTVFWYRQTMMQGLELLAYFRNRAPLDDSGMPKDRFSAEMPDATLATLKIQPSEPRDSAVYFCASGSTLPRVETQYFGPGTRLLVL.

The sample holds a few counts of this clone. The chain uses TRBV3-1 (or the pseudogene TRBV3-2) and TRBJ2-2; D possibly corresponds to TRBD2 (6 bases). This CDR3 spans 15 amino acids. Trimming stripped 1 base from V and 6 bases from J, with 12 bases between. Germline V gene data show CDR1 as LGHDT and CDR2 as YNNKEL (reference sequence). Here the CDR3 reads CASSQGYGGAGELFF. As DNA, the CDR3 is TGTGCCAGCAGCCAAGGGTACGGGGGTGCCGGGGAGCTGTTTTTT.

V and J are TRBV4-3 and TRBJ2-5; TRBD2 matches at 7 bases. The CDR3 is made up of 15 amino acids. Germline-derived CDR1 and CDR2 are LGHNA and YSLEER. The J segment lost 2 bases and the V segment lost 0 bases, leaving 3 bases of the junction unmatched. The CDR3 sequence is CASSQDWGGQETQYF. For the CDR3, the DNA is TGCGCCAGCAGCCAAGATTGGGGGGGGCAAGAGACCCAGTACTTC.

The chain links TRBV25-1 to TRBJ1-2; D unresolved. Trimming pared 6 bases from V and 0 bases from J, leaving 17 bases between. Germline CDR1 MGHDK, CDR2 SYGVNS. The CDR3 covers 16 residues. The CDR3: CASSPRRRLSNYGYTF. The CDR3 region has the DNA TGTGCCAGCAGCCCAAGGAGGCGGCTTTCTAACTATGGCTACACCTTC.

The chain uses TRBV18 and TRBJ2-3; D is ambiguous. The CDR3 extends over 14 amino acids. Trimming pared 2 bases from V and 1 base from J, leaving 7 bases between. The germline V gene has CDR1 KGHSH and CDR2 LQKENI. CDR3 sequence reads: CASSPERGTDTQYF. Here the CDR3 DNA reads TGTGCCAGCTCACCAGAGAGAGGCACAGATACGCAGTATTTT.

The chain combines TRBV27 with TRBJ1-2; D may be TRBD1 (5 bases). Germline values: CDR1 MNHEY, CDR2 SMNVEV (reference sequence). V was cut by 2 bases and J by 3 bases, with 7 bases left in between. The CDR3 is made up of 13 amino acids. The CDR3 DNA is TGTGCCAGCAGTTTAGGCAGGGACTATGGCTACACCTTC. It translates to CASSLGRDYGYTF.

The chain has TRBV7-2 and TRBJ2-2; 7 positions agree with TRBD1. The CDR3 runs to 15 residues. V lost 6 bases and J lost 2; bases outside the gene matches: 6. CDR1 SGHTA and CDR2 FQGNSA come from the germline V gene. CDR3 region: CASSYDRVNTGELFF. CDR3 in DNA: TGTGCCAGCAGTTACGACAGGGTAAACACCGGGGAGCTGTTTTTT.

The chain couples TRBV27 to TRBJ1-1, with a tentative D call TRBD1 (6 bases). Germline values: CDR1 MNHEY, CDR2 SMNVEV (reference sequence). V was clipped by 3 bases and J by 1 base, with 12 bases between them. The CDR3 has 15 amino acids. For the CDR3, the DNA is TGTGCCAGCAGTTTTTCCAGGGGACGGAACACTGAAGCTTTCTTT. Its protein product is CASSFSRGRNTEAFF.